What follows describes a single TCR beta chain. Its antigen is undetermined. This CDR3 has 16 amino acids. CDR1 is SGHRS, CDR2 YFSETQ, per germline. Deletions cut 4 bases from V and 5 bases from J, with 22 bases between. Sequencing used immunoSEQ multiplex PCR; TCRdb keeps in-frame clones, though not all of them. Among around 180,000 clones listed, roughly nine tenths were seen once. The data derive from a study of T cell responses to AZD1222 COVID-19 vaccine. General study findings and limits: Donors skewed white British and female; clonal diversity was possibly underestimated. Within unmutated variant regions lay the reported targets of nearly half of spike-specific TCRs. The repertoires were collected only after the peak T cell response.

This rearrangement joins TRBV5-1 to TRBJ2-7, with D perhaps matching TRBD1 (6 bases). The input for sequencing was peripheral blood, taken on day 0 of AZD1222 vaccination. The sequence came from an adult in good health. The CDR3 DNA is TGCGCCAGCAGCACACAAACAGGGTCGATCTTCGACGAGCAGTACTTC. Its protein is CASSTQTGSIFDEQYF.